This TCR beta chain was sequenced for a study of cytomegalovirus exposure and HLA in healthy donors. The PCR made use of 60 Vbeta and 13 Jbeta primers. Repertoires were generated with immunoSEQ multiplex PCR, while TCRdb's copy carries only in-frame clones and drops some. The sample has 200,000 or so clones; 75% to 90% are singletons. With 0 bases removed from V and 7 bases from J, the gap between germline ends came to 15 bases. CDR1 and CDR2 from the germline V gene are GTSNPN and SVGIG (reference sequence). The CDR3 runs to 14 residues. The sequenced sample consisted of PBMCs. This chain links TRBV30 with TRBJ1-2; tentative D call: TRBD1 (5 bases). This receptor was taken from a woman aged 45-60 years in good health and CMV-seropositive. CDR3 coding DNA: TGTGCCTGGAGTGTTGGGGGGACCGCTGTTGGCTACACCTTC. As protein: CAWSVGGTAVGYTF.